This is a list of T cell receptor beta chains from one sample in a study of blood T cells in healthy people across ages. One entry per CDR3 protein results from TCRdb running MiXCR on the 5' RACE reads. The sample contains about 730,000 distinct CDR3 sequences, more than 40% of which appear only once. Sequencing was performed on blood. Receptor source: an older woman in good health. The CDR3 runs from the conserved cysteine through the conserved F or W. Each record gives: J gene, D gene, V gene, clone size, CDR3 DNA, CDR3 protein. The D gene is left open where the match is weak. Clone size is not always given. Where it is, it says once, few, many or a class for expanded clones.

j_call: TRBJ2-6; d_call: NA; v_call: TRBV11-1; clone_size: many; cdr3_nt: TGTGCCAGCAGCTTAGCGTGGGGGACTGGGGCCAACGTCCTGACTTTC; cdr3_aa: CASSLAWGTGANVLTF
j_call: TRBJ2-7; d_call: TRBD2; v_call: TRBV4-3; clone_size: many; cdr3_nt: TGCGCCAGCAGCCAAGATGGCCGGCTAGCGGGAGGCGAGCAGTACTTC; cdr3_aa: CASSQDGRLAGGEQYF
j_call: TRBJ2-5; d_call: TRBD1; v_call: TRBV5-1; clone_size: many; cdr3_nt: TGCGCCAGCAGCCCCGACAGGGTAGGAGAGACCCAGTACTTC; cdr3_aa: CASSPDRVGETQYF
j_call: TRBJ1-5; d_call: TRBD1; v_call: TRBV5-1; clone_size: NA; cdr3_nt: TGCGCCAGTAGCTTGGGGACAGGGGGCCTGCAGCCCCAGCATTTT; cdr3_aa: CASSLGTGGLQPQHF
j_call: TRBJ1-2; d_call: NA; v_call: TRBV20-1; clone_size: NA; cdr3_nt: TGCAGTGCTAGAGATCAGGAACAGCCAATAGGGGACTATGGCTACACCTTC; cdr3_aa: CSARDQEQPIGDYGYTF
j_call: TRBJ2-3; d_call: TRBD2; v_call: TRBV6-5; clone_size: NA; cdr3_nt: TGTGCCAGCAGTTACGATTTTGGACTAGCAAGTCCAGATACGCAGTATTTT; cdr3_aa: CASSYDFGLASPDTQYF
j_call: TRBJ1-6; d_call: TRBD1; v_call: TRBV28; clone_size: NA; cdr3_nt: TGTGCCAGCAGTTCGACAGGGTTTAATTCACCCCTCCACTTT; cdr3_aa: CASSSTGFNSPLHF
j_call: TRBJ2-5; d_call: NA; v_call: TRBV28; clone_size: NA; cdr3_nt: TGTGCCAGCAGTTTGAGAGGGCCTTGGGAGACCCAGTACTTC; cdr3_aa: CASSLRGPWETQYF
j_call: TRBJ2-5; d_call: TRBD1; v_call: TRBV7-2; clone_size: many; cdr3_nt: TGTGCCAGCAGCCACGGGACAGGGGAATGGGAGACCCAGTACTTC; cdr3_aa: CASSHGTGEWETQYF
j_call: TRBJ2-5; d_call: NA; v_call: TRBV24-1; clone_size: few; cdr3_nt: TGTGCCACCAGTGATTTCTTCGTGGGGGAGGAGACCCAGTACTTC; cdr3_aa: CATSDFFVGEETQYF
j_call: TRBJ2-4; d_call: TRBD2; v_call: TRBV7-2; clone_size: few; cdr3_nt: TGTGCCAGCAGCTTACAAGGGGGACTAGACGGAGACATTCAGTACTTC; cdr3_aa: CASSLQGGLDGDIQYF
j_call: TRBJ2-1; d_call: NA; v_call: TRBV5-6; clone_size: few; cdr3_nt: TGTGCCAGCAGCTCTCAATCTCGGGACAATGAGCAGTTCTTC; cdr3_aa: CASSSQSRDNEQFF
j_call: TRBJ1-4; d_call: NA; v_call: TRBV20-1; clone_size: NA; cdr3_nt: TGCAGTGCTAGGGGGGGAATAGGAGAAAAACTGTTTTTT; cdr3_aa: CSARGGIGEKLFF
j_call: TRBJ2-5; d_call: TRBD1; v_call: TRBV30; clone_size: NA; cdr3_nt: TGTGCCTGGAGTTTCACAGGGGTAAAGACCCAGTACTTC; cdr3_aa: CAWSFTGVKTQYF
j_call: TRBJ1-2; d_call: NA; v_call: TRBV7-9; clone_size: NA; cdr3_nt: TGTGCCAGCAGCTTAGATGGCAGCCTCTATGGCTACACCTTC; cdr3_aa: CASSLDGSLYGYTF
j_call: TRBJ2-3; d_call: NA; v_call: TRBV20-1; clone_size: many; cdr3_nt: TGCAGTGCTAGAGTTCAAGGCACAGATACGCAGTATTTT; cdr3_aa: CSARVQGTDTQYF
j_call: TRBJ1-1; d_call: TRBD1; v_call: TRBV7-9; clone_size: NA; cdr3_nt: TGTGCCAGCAGCTTGGACGGGACAGGGACGAACACTGAAGCTTTCTTT; cdr3_aa: CASSLDGTGTNTEAFF
j_call: TRBJ1-2; d_call: TRBD1; v_call: TRBV6-5; clone_size: few; cdr3_nt: TGTGCCAGCAGAATGGGGACAGGGGGTTTTGGCTACACCTTC; cdr3_aa: CASRMGTGGFGYTF
j_call: TRBJ2-3; d_call: NA; v_call: TRBV7-3; clone_size: few; cdr3_nt: TGTGCCAGCAGCTTAGTGCTAGCTAACACAGATACGCAGTATTTT; cdr3_aa: CASSLVLANTDTQYF
j_call: TRBJ2-1; d_call: TRBD2; v_call: TRBV2; clone_size: NA; cdr3_nt: TGTGCCAGCAGTTCCGATAATACTAGCGGCGAGCAGTTCTTC; cdr3_aa: CASSSDNTSGEQFF
j_call: TRBJ1-1; d_call: NA; v_call: TRBV25-1; clone_size: NA; cdr3_nt: TGTGCCAGCAGTGAAGGGGGGCGGAACACTGAAACTTTCTTT; cdr3_aa: CASSEGGRNTETFF
j_call: TRBJ2-3; d_call: NA; v_call: TRBV7-2; clone_size: NA; cdr3_nt: TGTGCCAGCAGCTTATCGGTCGCGGCAAGCACAGATACGCAGTATTTT; cdr3_aa: CASSLSVAASTDTQYF
j_call: TRBJ2-1; d_call: TRBD2; v_call: TRBV28; clone_size: NA; cdr3_nt: TGTGCCAGCAAGGCGGGACTAGCGGGGGTGACCCAGTTGGGCAATGAGCAGTTCTTC; cdr3_aa: CASKAGLAGVTQLGNEQFF
j_call: TRBJ2-1; d_call: NA; v_call: TRBV15; clone_size: many; cdr3_nt: TGTGCCACCAGCAGAGATTTTCGGTCCAGATCGCATGAGCAGTTCTTC; cdr3_aa: CATSRDFRSRSHEQFF
j_call: TRBJ2-5; d_call: TRBD2; v_call: TRBV6-5; clone_size: few; cdr3_nt: TGTGCCAGCAGTCCCGGACTAGCCCCTCCAGAGACCCAGTACTTC; cdr3_aa: CASSPGLAPPETQYF
j_call: TRBJ2-3; d_call: TRBD2; v_call: TRBV10-3; clone_size: NA; cdr3_nt: TGTGCCATCACTTCCTCCCAGCGGGAGGGGTCAGATACGCAGTATTTT; cdr3_aa: CAITSSQREGSDTQYF
j_call: TRBJ2-1; d_call: NA; v_call: TRBV6-1; clone_size: NA; cdr3_nt: TGTGCCAGCGAGGAGGCCCCCTACAATGAGCAGTTCTTC; cdr3_aa: CASEEAPYNEQFF
j_call: TRBJ1-2; d_call: NA; v_call: TRBV30; clone_size: NA; cdr3_nt: TGTGCCTGGAGTACGGACAGAGACTATGGCTACACCTTC; cdr3_aa: CAWSTDRDYGYTF
j_call: TRBJ2-5; d_call: NA; v_call: TRBV14; clone_size: NA; cdr3_nt: TGTGCCAGCAGCCAAGATCGATACAGCCCGAACCTCCAAGAGACCCAGTACTTC; cdr3_aa: CASSQDRYSPNLQETQYF
j_call: TRBJ2-1; d_call: NA; v_call: TRBV6-2/TRBV6-3; clone_size: few; cdr3_nt: TGTGCCAGCATGACTGATAACAATGAGCAGTTCTTC; cdr3_aa: CASMTDNNEQFF
j_call: TRBJ2-1; d_call: NA; v_call: TRBV4-3; clone_size: NA; cdr3_nt: TGCGCCAGCAGCCAAGAGTCAGGTCGAGGTTACAATGAGCAGTTCTTC; cdr3_aa: CASSQESGRGYNEQFF
j_call: TRBJ2-1; d_call: TRBD2; v_call: TRBV6-6; clone_size: NA; cdr3_nt: TGTGCCAGCAGTTACGGTGGCGGGAGCTCCTACAATGAGCAGTTCTTC; cdr3_aa: CASSYGGGSSYNEQFF
j_call: TRBJ1-5; d_call: NA; v_call: TRBV7-8; clone_size: NA; cdr3_nt: TGTGCCAGCAGCTCGGTTACAGGGTACCGCAATCAGCCCCAGCATTTT; cdr3_aa: CASSSVTGYRNQPQHF
j_call: TRBJ1-6; d_call: TRBD1; v_call: TRBV28; clone_size: NA; cdr3_nt: TGTGCCAGCAGTTTTTCCCCGAGCGGGACAGGGCAATCACCCCTCCACTTT; cdr3_aa: CASSFSPSGTGQSPLHF
j_call: TRBJ2-7; d_call: NA; v_call: TRBV9; clone_size: many; cdr3_nt: TGTGCCAGCAGCTCTACGACTAGTTACGAGCAGTACTTC; cdr3_aa: CASSSTTSYEQYF
j_call: TRBJ2-3; d_call: NA; v_call: TRBV7-2; clone_size: NA; cdr3_nt: TGTGCCAGCAGCTTAGTCTCTACCGCGGGCGCCACAGATACGCAGTATTTT; cdr3_aa: CASSLVSTAGATDTQYF
j_call: TRBJ1-5; d_call: NA; v_call: TRBV7-9; clone_size: NA; cdr3_nt: TGTGCCAGCAGCTTAGGAGGGTCGGGCGATCAGCCCCAGCATTTT; cdr3_aa: CASSLGGSGDQPQHF
j_call: TRBJ2-2; d_call: TRBD2; v_call: TRBV4-3; clone_size: NA; cdr3_nt: TGCGCCATTACCGGTGGCGGGAGATATACCGGGGAGCTGTTTTTT; cdr3_aa: CAITGGGRYTGELFF
j_call: TRBJ2-3; d_call: TRBD1; v_call: TRBV6-5; clone_size: NA; cdr3_nt: TGTGCCAGCAGCTGGACAGGGATTAAAGATACGCAGTATTTT; cdr3_aa: CASSWTGIKDTQYF
j_call: TRBJ1-4; d_call: NA; v_call: TRBV27; clone_size: NA; cdr3_nt: TGTGCCAGCAGTCCAGTAGACGCAACTAATGAAAAACTGTTTTTT; cdr3_aa: CASSPVDATNEKLFF
j_call: TRBJ2-1; d_call: TRBD2; v_call: TRBV11-1; clone_size: NA; cdr3_nt: TGTGCCAGTGGGACTAGCGGGGGTCGAGCCTACAATGAGCAGTTCTTC; cdr3_aa: CASGTSGGRAYNEQFF
j_call: TRBJ2-2; d_call: NA; v_call: TRBV29-1; clone_size: NA; cdr3_nt: TGCAGCGTGGCGTGGAAGGGGCGGAACGCCGGGGAGCTGTTTTTT; cdr3_aa: CSVAWKGRNAGELFF
j_call: TRBJ2-5; d_call: NA; v_call: TRBV11-2; clone_size: many; cdr3_nt: TGTGCCAGCAGCCCCGGGGTGAAGACCCAGTACTTC; cdr3_aa: CASSPGVKTQYF
j_call: TRBJ2-1; d_call: NA; v_call: TRBV29-1; clone_size: many; cdr3_nt: TGCAGCGTAGACCTCGGGAAGGGCTCCTACAATGAGCAGTTCTTC; cdr3_aa: CSVDLGKGSYNEQFF
j_call: TRBJ2-7; d_call: NA; v_call: TRBV4-1; clone_size: NA; cdr3_nt: TGCGCCAGCAGCCAAGTCTCGGCAGATTCCTACGAGCAGTACTTC; cdr3_aa: CASSQVSADSYEQYF
j_call: TRBJ2-3; d_call: NA; v_call: TRBV5-1; clone_size: NA; cdr3_nt: TGCGCCAGCAGCCCCGGTCTGCAGGCAAGCACAGATACGCAGTATTTT; cdr3_aa: CASSPGLQASTDTQYF
j_call: TRBJ2-5; d_call: NA; v_call: TRBV20-1; clone_size: NA; cdr3_nt: TGCAGTGCTAGAGAGCACGGACAAGAGACCCAGTACTTC; cdr3_aa: CSAREHGQETQYF
j_call: TRBJ2-1; d_call: TRBD2; v_call: TRBV7-2; clone_size: few; cdr3_nt: TGTGCCAGCAGCTTAGGTACGGCGGGGGGATACAATGAGCAGTTCTTC; cdr3_aa: CASSLGTAGGYNEQFF
j_call: TRBJ2-1; d_call: TRBD2; v_call: TRBV12-3/TRBV12-4; clone_size: NA; cdr3_nt: TGTGCCAGCAGTCTCCAGGCGGGGGTGGTATACAATGAGCAGTTCTTC; cdr3_aa: CASSLQAGVVYNEQFF
j_call: TRBJ2-1; d_call: NA; v_call: TRBV2; clone_size: few; cdr3_nt: TGTGCCAGCAGTGGGGGAGGACTGGACTACAATGAGCAGTTCTTC; cdr3_aa: CASSGGGLDYNEQFF
j_call: TRBJ2-7; d_call: NA; v_call: TRBV18; clone_size: NA; cdr3_nt: TGTGCCAGCTCACCACCCCAGGGCAGCTACGAGCAGTACTTC; cdr3_aa: CASSPPQGSYEQYF